Shown below are 30 T cell receptor beta chains from a single sample sequenced in a study of cytomegalovirus exposure and HLA in healthy donors (dated by TCRdb to 2015 to 2018). The method was the immunoSEQ multiplex PCR assay. The multiplex PCR relied on a mix of 60 forward primers for TCR Vbeta segments and 13 reverse primers for TCR Jbeta segments. The source is immuneACCESS, and TCRdb retained only in-frame sequences with V and J called. Part of the clones is not carried over; for the studies checked, unresolved V genes explain less than half of this, and the remainder is unexplained. Counted in this sample were roughly 170,000 clones; about 85% of them appeared once. Clones ranked in the top ten supply 4.5% to 5.5% of the sample. The sample was PBMCs. The receptors stem from a woman between 45 and 65 years old in good health and CMV-seropositive.

The chain has TRBV4-1 and TRBJ1-4; D unresolved. Germline V gene sequence: CDR1 MGHRA, CDR2 YSYEKL. The CDR3 contains 14 residues. The ends were cut back, 7 bases at V and 8 bases at J, with 17 bases in the middle. The CDR3 nucleotides read TGCGCCAGCAAAGCAGGACCCTCGGGGGAAAAACTGTTTTTT. This encodes CASKAGPSGEKLFF.

Here the CDR3 DNA reads TGTGCCAGTAGTCCCCCGGTCATGACTCTGAGAAGCAATCAGCCCCAGCATTTT. Translation: CASSPPVMTLRSNQPQHF. The chain recombines TRBV19 with TRBJ1-5, with D hard to call. Germline loops: CDR1 LNHDA, CDR2 SQIVND (reference sequence). The CDR3 is 18 amino acids. Trimming removed 5 bases at V and 1 base at J, with 21 bases between.

The chain carries TRBV5-4 and TRBJ2-1; TRBD1 is a possible D gene (6 bases). The CDR3 consists of 15 residues. V shed 2 bases and J shed 0 bases, with 9 bases lying between them. Germline V lookup: CDR1 SGHNT, CDR2 YYREEE (reference sequence). CDR3 in DNA: TGTGCCAGCAGCTTAAGGGGGAACTCCTACAATGAGCAGTTCTTC. This encodes CASSLRGNSYNEQFF.

The J gene is TRBJ2-7, the V gene TRBV18; D is ambiguous. CDR3 length equals 11 residues. Trimming took off 3 bases at V and 2 bases at J, with 2 bases between the two ends. Germline values: CDR1 KGHSH, CDR2 LQKENI. The CDR3 loop reads CASSPTYEQYF. The CDR3 DNA reads TGTGCCAGCTCACCTACCTACGAGCAGTACTTC.

The V gene is TRBV27, the J gene TRBJ2-7, with D possibly being TRBD1 (6 bases). The CDR3 contains 15 residues. Trimming pared 2 bases from V and 0 bases from J, leaving 11 bases between. Germline CDR1 MNHEY, CDR2 SMNVEV (reference sequence). DNA of the CDR3: TGTGCCAGCAGTTTACGGACAGTGCACTCCTACGAGCAGTACTTC. Its translation: CASSLRTVHSYEQYF.

This sequence joins TRBV29-1 and TRBJ2-7; 7 bases match TRBD2. Trimming took 6 bases from V and 6 from J; bases not matched to a gene: 5. Per germline, CDR1 SQVTM and CDR2 ANQGSEA. CDR3 length: 11 amino acids. The CDR3 nucleotides are TGCAGCGTGGGAGGGACGAGCGAGCAGTACTTC. This codes for CSVGGTSEQYF.

J is TRBJ2-3 and V is TRBV7-2, with D perhaps matching TRBD2 (7 bases). Per germline, CDR1 SGHTA and CDR2 FQGNSA. The CDR3 length is 16 residues. V lost 2 bases, J lost 2 bases, and 14 bases lay in between. CDR3 sequence reads: CASSLRGRDLTDTQYF. In nucleotides, the CDR3 is TGTGCCAGCAGCTTAAGGGGGAGGGATCTCACAGATACGCAGTATTTT.

The chain couples TRBV4-3 to TRBJ2-4; 16 bases map to TRBD2. Unmatched junction bases numbered 12, after V lost 4 bases and J lost 0 bases. The CDR3 has 21 residues. From germline, CDR1 is LGHNA and CDR2 YSLEER. The CDR3 is CASSLVVGTSGGGIAKNIQYF. The CDR3 bases are TGCGCCAGCAGCCTAGTAGTAGGGACTAGCGGGGGGGGAATAGCCAAAAACATTCAGTACTTC.

The genes are TRBV7-2 and TRBJ1-3; tentatively, D is TRBD1 (6 bases). The germline gives CDR1 SGHTA, CDR2 FQGNSA. With 2 bases removed from V and 8 bases from J, the gap between germline ends came to 16 bases. This CDR3 comprises 15 residues. In DNA form, the CDR3 reads TGTGCCAGCAGCTTAAACAGGGTCTCCGGACACACCATATATTTT. Translating gives CASSLNRVSGHTIYF. The entire variable domain, with the rest obtained from reference TRBV7-2 and TRBJ1-3, is as follows: GAGVSQSPSNKVTEKGKDVELRCDPISGHTALYWYRQSLGQGLEFLIYFQGNSAPDKSGLPSDRFSAERTGGSVSTLTIQRTQQEDSAVYLCASSLNRVSGHTIYFGEGSWLTVV.

The rearrangement joins TRBV6-5 to TRBJ1-2, with 9 bases aligning to TRBD1. This CDR3 has 12 amino acids. Germline loops: CDR1 MNHEY, CDR2 SVGAGI. Trimming cost V 11 bases and J 8 bases; bases outside gene matches: 9. In nucleotides, the CDR3 is TGTGCCTCCGGGACAGGGAATCGGGGCTACACCTTC. It translates to CASGTGNRGYTF.

This clone was detected only a few times. In nucleotides, the CDR3 is TGTGCCATGCGACAGGGGACCTTCCTCTGGGGAAACACCATATATTTT. It encodes CAMRQGTFLWGNTIYF. This sequence joins TRBV6-4 and TRBJ1-3; 8 nucleotides agree with TRBD1. CDR1 MRHNA and CDR2 SNTAGT come from the germline V gene. The ends lost 10 bases at V and 4 bases at J; junction bases unmatched: 15. This CDR3 spans 16 amino acids.

V gene TRBV7-2 combines with J gene TRBJ2-7; D is unclear. Germline CDR1 and CDR2: SGHTA and FQGNSA. The length of the CDR3 is 12 residues. V was cut by 1 base and J by 5 bases, with 6 bases left in between. CDR3 nucleotides: TGTGCCAGCAGCTTAGATTCTAACGAGCAGTACTTC. This gives the protein CASSLDSNEQYF.

This clone was found once. The chain combines TRBV25-1 with TRBJ2-7; TRBD1 aligns across 9 bases. The V gene end was trimmed by 5 bases and the J gene end by 5 bases; junction bases not matched to a gene: 4. CDR1 is MGHDK and CDR2 is SYGVNS in the germline V gene. The CDR3 covers 13 residues. CDR3 protein: CASSWTGVDEQYF. In nucleotides, the CDR3 is TGTGCCAGCAGTTGGACAGGGGTCGACGAGCAGTACTTC.

The chain joins TRBV5-4 to TRBJ2-5, with 8 bases identical to TRBD1. V gave up 0 bases and J gave up 4 bases; unmatched junction bases: 5. CDR1 and CDR2 (germline): SGHNT, YYREEE (reference sequence). This CDR3 region has 15 residues. The CDR3 spells CASSLGQGLLETQYF. CDR3 nucleotides: TGTGCCAGCAGCTTGGGACAGGGGCTTCTAGAGACCCAGTACTTC.

V gene TRBV28 combines with J gene TRBJ2-1; TRBD1 might be the D (5 bases). Trimming stripped 2 bases from V and 9 bases from J, with 17 bases between. This CDR3 has 15 amino acids. The germline CDR1 and CDR2 sequences are MDHEN and SYDVKM. The CDR3 protein is CASSLPGQGLGEQFF. CDR3 in DNA: TGTGCCAGCAGTTTACCCGGGCAGGGTTTGGGTGAGCAGTTCTTC.

This rearrangement joins TRBV4-2 to TRBJ1-4; 10 nucleotides match TRBD1. CDR1 and CDR2 from the germline V gene are LGHNA and YNFKEQ. This CDR3 has 15 residues. J lost 4 bases, V lost 4 bases, and 3 bases had no gene match. Here the CDR3 DNA reads TGTGCCAGCAGCCCCGGGACAGGGGATAATGAAAAACTGTTTTTT. Translating it yields CASSPGTGDNEKLFF.

The chain couples TRBV19 to TRBJ1-1; D is ambiguous. The CDR3 contains 11 residues. Germline-derived CDR1 and CDR2 are LNHDA and SQIVND (reference sequence). V dropped 6 bases and J dropped 8 bases, with 10 bases sitting between them. In DNA, the CDR3 is TGTGCCAGTAGGAGGAGATACGAAGCTTTCTTT. Translation: CASRRRYEAFF.

The rearrangement uses TRBV7-2 and TRBJ2-2; D ambiguous. Germline-derived CDR1 and CDR2 are SGHTA and FQGNSA. Trimming shortened V by 3 bases and J by 4 bases, and 6 bases separated the two germline ends. CDR3 length equals 13 residues. Written as DNA, the CDR3 is TGTGCCAGCAGCTTGAGCTTCACCGGGGAGCTGTTTTTT. Amino acids: CASSLSFTGELFF.

The rearrangement joins TRBV6-1 to TRBJ2-1; maybe TRBD2 (5 bases). This CDR3 is built from 14 residues. Trimming left V 6 bases short and J 9 bases short, with 18 bases between. Germline CDR1 MNHNS, CDR2 SASEGT. The CDR3 loop reads CASSDGPNAGEQFF. The CDR3 DNA sequence: TGTGCCAGCAGCGATGGCCCCAATGCGGGTGAGCAGTTCTTC.

A note on this clone: Germline and junction disagree at one end, which may indicate a read error. J is TRBJ2-7 and V is TRBV27, with 7 nucleotides matching TRBD2. The germline CDR1 and CDR2 sequences are MNHEY and SMNVEV (reference sequence). CDR3 length: 16 residues. The CDR3 coding sequence is TGTGCCAGCAGTCTATCGGGGGGAGGGGTGACTAACGAGCAGTACTTC. Translation: CASSLSGGGVTNEQYF.

The chain is built from TRBV5-5 and TRBJ2-5; unclear D gene. Germline-derived CDR1 and CDR2 are SGHKS and YYEKEE (reference sequence). The CDR3 contains 14 residues. V was pared by 1 base and J by 1 base, with 8 bases between. The CDR3 bases are TGTGCCAGCAGCTTGTTCTTAGCCCAAGAGACCCAGTACTTC. It specifies CASSLFLAQETQYF. Supplemented by reference TRBV5-5 and TRBJ2-5, the full variable domain reads DAGVTQSPTHLIKTRGQQVTLRCSPISGHKSVSWYQQVLGQGPQFIFQYYEKEERGRGNFPDRFSARQFPNYSSELNVNALLLGDSALYLCASSLFLAQETQYFGPGTRLLVL.

The rearrangement links TRBV5-4 to TRBJ2-7; 8 bases are a match to TRBD2. V shed 3 bases, J shed 6 bases, and the junction held 14 bases outside the gene matches. CDR1 SGHNT and CDR2 YYREEE come from the germline V gene (reference sequence). This CDR3 has 16 amino acids. CDR3: CASSWGGGLGLSEQYF. CDR3 nucleotides: TGTGCCAGCAGCTGGGGAGGGGGACTAGGTCTCTCCGAGCAGTACTTC.

The V and J genes are TRBV7-8 and TRBJ1-1; tentative D call: TRBD1 (5 bases). V was pared by 2 bases and J by 8 bases, with 12 bases between. In germline, CDR1 is SGHVS, CDR2 FQNEAQ. The CDR3 is made up of 13 amino acids. Written as DNA, the CDR3 is TGTGCCAGCAGCTTACAGGGCCTCCGGGAAGCTTTCTTT. Translating it yields CASSLQGLREAFF.

The rearrangement uses TRBV4-1 and TRBJ2-2; 10 bases agree with TRBD1. CDR1 and CDR2 from the germline V gene are MGHRA and YSYEKL. The CDR3 totals 15 residues. Unmatched junction bases numbered 7, after V lost 5 bases and J lost 7 bases. CDR3 DNA sequence: TGCGCCAGCAGCGCCCGACAGGGGGCGGGCGGGGAGCTGTTTTTT. This sequence encodes CASSARQGAGGELFF.

This clone was counted once. V and J are TRBV19 and TRBJ2-7, with D unresolved. Germline V gene sequence: CDR1 LNHDA, CDR2 SQIVND (reference sequence). CDR3 length equals 13 residues. V lost 9 bases to trimming and J lost 0 bases, with 12 bases between them. The CDR3 DNA is TGTGCCAGGAGATCAAGGAGCTCCTACGAGCAGTACTTC. This gives the protein CARRSRSSYEQYF.

This clone was seen more than once but under ten times. This chain links TRBV10-1 with TRBJ2-5; a weak D match, TRBD1 (5 bases). Trimming took off 0 bases at V and 2 bases at J, with 13 bases between the two ends. The CDR3 spans 16 residues. The germline V gene has CDR1 WNHNN and CDR2 SYGVQD (reference sequence). For the CDR3, the DNA is TGCGCCAGCAGTGAGTCCTGGGCGACAGAACAAGAGACCCAGTACTTC. Residues: CASSESWATEQETQYF.

A single count supports this clone. The chain's CDR3 is CASSFWGLANEQFF. The CDR3 coding sequence is TGTGCCAGCAGCTTTTGGGGACTAGCCAATGAGCAGTTCTTC. The chain joins TRBV7-2 to TRBJ2-1; 9 nucleotides match TRBD2. V lost 3 bases and J lost 6; bases outside the gene matches: 3. Germline V gene data show CDR1 as SGHTA and CDR2 as FQGNSA. The CDR3 has 14 amino acids.

This chain joins TRBV7-9 and TRBJ2-1, with TRBD2 as a possible D gene (5 bases). The CDR3 loop spans 16 amino acids. Germline assignment: CDR1 SEHNR and CDR2 FQNEAQ (reference sequence). Trimming removed 6 bases at V and 2 bases at J, with 17 bases between. CDR3 nucleotides: TGTGCCAGCAGTGGCCATGGCGGGCCTACCTACAATGAGCAGTTCTTC. Protein sequence: CASSGHGGPTYNEQFF.

V gene TRBV4-3 combines with J gene TRBJ2-1; weak D call: TRBD2 (6 bases). Germline V lookup: CDR1 LGHNA, CDR2 YSLEER. Trimming removed 0 bases at V and 1 base at J, with 13 bases between. This CDR3 comprises 17 residues. The CDR3 bases are TGCGCCAGCAGCCAAGATCAGAATAGCGGTTCCTACAATGAGCAGTTCTTC. Encoded protein: CASSQDQNSGSYNEQFF.

The V and J genes are TRBV4-1 and TRBJ2-7; 7 bases are a match to TRBD2. The J segment lost 2 bases and the V segment lost 0 bases, leaving 7 bases of the junction unmatched. The CDR3 contains 16 residues. Germline assignment: CDR1 MGHRA and CDR2 YSYEKL. CDR3 sequence reads: CASSQEPLASAYEQYF. The CDR3, as DNA: TGCGCCAGCAGCCAAGAACCACTAGCGTCTGCCTACGAGCAGTACTTC.